The rows below give T cell receptor beta chains drawn from one sample of a study of shared clonotypes between healthy human individuals. This table comes from immunoSEQ multiplex PCR, and its TCRdb copy is limited to in-frame clones, with some not included. In the table there are hundreds of thousands of clones, 60% to 75% of which are singletons. The specimen was memory CD4+ T cells sorted from blood. Every receptor here comes from a woman in her twenties or thirties in good health. CDR3s include the opening cysteine and the closing phenylalanine or tryptophan. The D gene is left open where the match is weak. Clone sizes are given selectively: once, few, many, or a class where the clone is expanded.

V: TRBV7-6
size: few
J: TRBJ2-5
D: -
DNA: TGTGCCAGCAGCCCTACCACAGCGGGCCCTCGCAACCAGTACTTC
CDR3: CASSPTTAGPRNQYF

V: TRBV27
size: few
J: TRBJ2-3
D: -
DNA: TGTGCCAGCAGGGGGGTGCGGGGAGCTTTTGATACGCAGTATTTT
CDR3: CASRGVRGAFDTQYF

V: TRBV20-1
size: -
J: TRBJ1-2
D: -
DNA: TGCAGTGCCTCGGGAGAGTATGGCTACACCTTC
CDR3: CSASGEYGYTF

V: TRBV5-1
size: -
J: TRBJ1-4
D: -
DNA: TGCGCCAGCAGCCCCGGACAAAGCTTTGAAAAACTGTTTTTT
CDR3: CASSPGQSFEKLFF

V: TRBV5-1
size: many
J: TRBJ2-7
D: -
DNA: TGCGCCAGCAGCTTGGTAGGTGGGGAGCAGTACTTC
CDR3: CASSLVGGEQYF

V: TRBV6-1
size: -
J: TRBJ2-7
D: TRBD1
DNA: TGTGCCAGCAGAACAGGGGGTCCTACGGACGAGCAGTACTTC
CDR3: CASRTGGPTDEQYF

V: TRBV18
size: -
J: TRBJ2-1
D: -
DNA: TGTGCCAGCACTACAAAGGCGCAGGAATACTTCTCCTCCTACAATGAGCAGTTCTTC
CDR3: CASTTKAQEYFSSYNEQFF

V: TRBV7-9
size: -
J: TRBJ2-1
D: TRBD2
DNA: TGTGCCAGCAGCTCCCATTCGGGAGGGCCGTACAATGAGCAGTTCTTC
CDR3: CASSSHSGGPYNEQFF

V: TRBV10-3
size: -
J: TRBJ1-2
D: -
DNA: TGTGCCATCAGTGGGGGTCTGGGCTATGGCTACACCTTC
CDR3: CAISGGLGYGYTF

V: TRBV7-9
size: few
J: TRBJ2-7
D: TRBD1
DNA: TGTGCCAGCAGCTTAGAAAGGACAGGGGACGAGCAGTACTTC
CDR3: CASSLERTGDEQYF

V: TRBV18
size: many
J: TRBJ2-1
D: -
DNA: TGTGCCAGCTCACCTGTTGGGCAGAGTGAGCAGTTCTTC
CDR3: CASSPVGQSEQFF

V: TRBV6-1
size: -
J: TRBJ2-7
D: TRBD2
DNA: TGTGCCAGCAGTGAAGTTTTAGCGGGAGGGCCCCACGAGCAGTACTTC
CDR3: CASSEVLAGGPHEQYF

V: TRBV28
size: -
J: TRBJ2-3
D: TRBD2
DNA: TGTGCCAGCAGACCTAAAGCGGGAGGGAGAGGGTATTTT
CDR3: CASRPKAGGRGYF

V: TRBV4-2
size: once
J: TRBJ2-7
D: -
DNA: TGTGCCAGCAGCTTTCTCTACGAGCAGTACTTC
CDR3: CASSFLYEQYF

V: TRBV5-1
size: -
J: TRBJ2-1
D: -
DNA: TGCGCCAGCAGCTTCGACTTAATCGGGGGACCTCTTAACAATGAGCAGTTCTTC
CDR3: CASSFDLIGGPLNNEQFF

V: TRBV6-5
size: once
J: TRBJ2-7
D: -
DNA: TGTGCCAGCCGGCTCCGGGGTGGAGAGCAGTACTTC
CDR3: CASRLRGGEQYF

V: TRBV19
size: -
J: TRBJ2-7
D: TRBD2
DNA: TGTGCCAGTAGTAGGGGAACTAGCGACGACGAGCAGTACTTC
CDR3: CASSRGTSDDEQYF

V: TRBV27
size: -
J: TRBJ2-7
D: TRBD2
DNA: TGTGCCAGCAGTCCCAGGACTAGATTCTACGAGCAGTACTTC
CDR3: CASSPRTRFYEQYF

V: TRBV5-1
size: -
J: TRBJ1-2
D: -
DNA: TGCGCCAGCAGCTTGGACAGGAGAAACTATGGCTACACCTTC
CDR3: CASSLDRRNYGYTF

V: TRBV11-2
size: -
J: TRBJ2-7
D: -
DNA: TGTGCCAGCAGCACGACCCCATCCAACAACTACGAGCAGTACTTC
CDR3: CASSTTPSNNYEQYF

V: TRBV28
size: -
J: TRBJ1-1
D: TRBD1
DNA: TGTGCCAGCAGTTTTCTACAGGGGGTAAGCACTGAAGCTTTCTTT
CDR3: CASSFLQGVSTEAFF

V: TRBV6-1
size: few
J: TRBJ1-5
D: -
DNA: TGTGCCAGCAGTGATGGGCAACTTCCGCCCCAGCATTTT
CDR3: CASSDGQLPPQHF

V: TRBV27
size: once
J: TRBJ2-7
D: TRBD2
DNA: TGTGCCAGCAGCCAACTAGCGGGAGGTCCCCTCCACGAGCAGTACTTC
CDR3: CASSQLAGGPLHEQYF